These 10 T cell receptor beta chains came from one sample sequenced in a study of OX40 agonist ivuxolimab in advanced cancers. Profiling relied on immunoSEQ multiplex PCR, and the TCRdb table lists in-frame clones only, not all of them. The data contain tens of thousands of clones, about 90% of them singletons. Material: CD4+ or CD8+ T cells sorted from blood, obtained in a trial of the OX40 agonist ivuxolimab. Every receptor here comes from an adult with an advanced solid tumor such as melanoma, head and neck, liver or kidney cancer.

The V gene is TRBV6-5, the J gene TRBJ1-5, with D maybe TRBD1 (5 bases). The V and J ends lost 6 bases and 4 bases respectively, with 16 bases between them. Germline loops: CDR1 MNHEY, CDR2 SVGAGI. This CDR3 contains 15 residues. The CDR3 DNA reads as TGTGCCAGCAGCGATTATGGGACGGGAAATCAGCCCCAGCATTTT. As protein: CASSDYGTGNQPQHF.

J is TRBJ2-3 and V is TRBV19; possibly TRBD2 for D (5 bases). V lost 4 bases and J lost 4, with 12 bases in between. The CDR3 is 14 residues long. The V gene's germline CDR1 is LNHDA and CDR2 SQIVND (reference sequence). The CDR3 nucleotides read TGTGCCAGTAGTAGAGGGAGTACAGCAGATACGCAGTATTTT. It specifies CASSRGSTADTQYF.

This rearrangement joins TRBV11-2 to TRBJ2-3; 12 bases agree with TRBD2. The CDR3 is made up of 16 amino acids. The germline CDR1 and CDR2 sequences are SGHAT and FQNNGV. With 6 bases clipped from V and 7 bases from J, the junction kept 11 bases outside the gene matches. The chain's CDR3 is CASSRGPSGRGYTQYF. Written as DNA, the CDR3 is TGTGCCAGCAGTCGAGGACCTAGCGGGAGGGGGTATACGCAGTATTTT. The whole variable domain, filled in from reference TRBV11-2 and TRBJ2-3, reads EAGVAQSPRYKIIEKRQSVAFWCNPISGHATLYWYQQILGQGPKLLIQFQNNGVVDDSQLPKDRFSAERLKGVDSTLKIQPAKLEDSAVYLCASSRGPSGRGYTQYFGPGTRLTVL.

The chain carries TRBV6-5 and TRBJ1-5; no clear D. Trimming shortened V by 7 bases and J by 1 base, and 11 bases separated the two germline ends. Per the germline V gene, CDR1 is MNHEY and CDR2 is SVGAGI. This CDR3 has 14 amino acids. As DNA, the CDR3 is TGTGCCAGCACCTCCACAAGCAGCAATCAGCCCCAGCATTTT. Translating it yields CASTSTSSNQPQHF.

The chain recombines TRBV28 with TRBJ2-7; the match to TRBD2 covers 10 bases. V lost 6 bases and J lost 7; bases outside the gene matches: 12. The CDR3 consists of 15 residues. The germline V gene has CDR1 MDHEN and CDR2 SYDVKM. The CDR3 DNA is TGTGCCAGCAGCTCCCGGACTAGCGGCGCCTGGGAGCAGTACTTC. This translates into CASSSRTSGAWEQYF.

J is TRBJ1-4 and V is TRBV2; TRBD1 is a possible D gene (6 bases). Trimming pared 7 bases from V and 5 bases from J, leaving 20 bases between. The CDR3 covers 16 residues. The germline V gene encodes CDR1 SNHLY and CDR2 FYNNEI. For the CDR3, the DNA is TGTGCCAGCACTGGACAGAGACCCCCTCCCAATGAAAAACTGTTTTTT. Its translation is CASTGQRPPPNEKLFF.

The chain carries TRBV2 and TRBJ2-3, with 12 bases lining up with TRBD2. This CDR3 spans 15 amino acids. Trimming removed 2 bases from V and 6 bases from J; junction bases left unmatched: 3. CDR1 SNHLY and CDR2 FYNNEI come from the germline V gene. Here the CDR3 DNA reads TGTGCCAGCAGTGAACGGACTAGCGGGGATGATACGCAGTATTTT. It yields the protein CASSERTSGDDTQYF. The whole variable domain, remainder taken from reference TRBV2 and TRBJ2-3, is EPEVTQTPSHQVTQMGQEVILRCVPISNHLYFYWYRQILGQKVEFLVSFYNNEISEKSEIFDDQFSVERPDGSNFTLKIRSTKLEDSAMYFCASSERTSGDDTQYFGPGTRLTVL.

The genes are TRBV21-1 and TRBJ1-3. TRBV21-1 is tagged as a pseudogene. The CDR3 loop spans 21 amino acids. The CDR3: CASSKTAPACELQYSGNTIYF. In nucleotides, the CDR3 is TGTGCCAGCAGCAAAACGGCCCCGGCGTGCGAACTTCAGTACTCTGGAAACACCATATATTTT.

The genes are TRBV5-5 and TRBJ1-3, with 9 bases fitting TRBD1. Germline assignment: CDR1 SGHKS and CDR2 YYEKEE (reference sequence). The CDR3 is 16 residues long. V shed 4 bases, J shed 8 bases, and the junction held 13 bases outside the gene matches. Here the CDR3 reads CASSTTGTGYMYTIYF. CDR3 nucleotides: TGTGCCAGCAGCACGACCGGGACAGGGTATATGTACACCATATATTTT.

This chain joins TRBV28 and TRBJ2-3; the D gene could be TRBD1 or TRBD2 (5 bases each). The germline V and J ends were trimmed by 3 bases and 7 bases, with 8 bases remaining between them. The CDR3 loop spans 12 amino acids. Germline CDR1 and CDR2: MDHEN and SYDVKM. The chain's CDR3 is CASSFGAYTQYF. In DNA form, the CDR3 reads TGTGCCAGCAGTTTCGGGGCGTATACGCAGTATTTT.